Shown below are 25 T cell receptor beta chains from a single sample sequenced in a study of blood T cell repertoires in COVID-19. Assay: immunoSEQ multiplex PCR; the TCRdb copy retains only in-frame clones and omits some. The sample lists some 69,000 clones; approximately 89% were seen once. The sequenced sample was peripheral blood. The receptors stem from a woman between 45 and 60 years old with active COVID-19.

This clone appeared a few times. This chain connects TRBV18 to TRBJ1-1; 8 positions agree with TRBD1. Germline trimming cut 4 bases from V and 2 bases from J; bases unmatched to any gene: 9. Germline values: CDR1 KGHSH, CDR2 LQKENI. The CDR3 has 16 amino acids. CDR3 coding DNA: TGTGCCAGCTCACAAAAACAGGGGGGAGCCAACACTGAAGCTTTCTTT. Translating it yields CASSQKQGGANTEAFF.

The CDR3 loop reads CASSVGPGLNLQETQYF. The DNA of the CDR3 is TGTGCCAGCAGCGTAGGTCCGGGACTCAACCTCCAAGAGACCCAGTACTTC. The gene calls are TRBV9 and TRBJ2-5; D perhaps matches TRBD2 (6 bases). The V gene lost 0 bases and the J gene lost 1 base, with 16 bases spanning the gap. CDR1 is SGDLS, CDR2 YYNGEE, per germline. The CDR3 consists of 17 residues.

Of note for this clone: Distinct nucleotide sequences in the sample also encode this CDR3. V usage is TRBV3-1 (or the pseudogene TRBV3-2) and J usage is TRBJ2-3; 8 positions match TRBD2. Germline assignment: CDR1 LGHDT and CDR2 YNNKEL (reference sequence). The CDR3 is 14 residues long. The trim removed 4 bases at V and 4 bases at J, leaving 4 bases unmatched. CDR3 region: CASSLGLASDTQYF. The DNA of the CDR3 is TGTGCCAGCAGCCTAGGACTAGCTTCAGATACGCAGTATTTT.

The V gene is TRBV30, the J gene TRBJ1-2, with D uncertain. Germline V gives CDR1 GTSNPN, CDR2 SVGIG (reference sequence). CDR3 size: 11 residues. With 2 bases removed from V and 8 bases from J, the gap between germline ends came to 9 bases. CDR3 in DNA: TGTGCCTGGAGTCCTGGGAGCGGCTACACCTTC. This codes for CAWSPGSGYTF. The full variable domain, in which reference TRBV30 and TRBJ1-2 provide the parts outside the CDR3, is SQTIHQWPATLVQPVGSPLSLECTVEGTSNPNLYWYRQAAGRGLQLLFYSVGIGQISSEVPQNLSASRPQDRQFILSSKKLLLSDSGFYLCAWSPGSGYTFGSGTRLTVV.

The chain combines TRBV27 with TRBJ2-7, with 12 bases aligning to TRBD2. The CDR3 extends over 17 amino acids. Germline CDR1 reads MNHEY; CDR2 reads SMNVEV (reference sequence). V was pared by 4 bases and J by 6 bases, with 13 bases of the junction left unmatched. CDR3 nucleotide sequence: TGTGCCAGCAGTTCTACAAACCCCGGACTAGCGGGATCCGAGCAGTACTTC. Translated, it gives CASSSTNPGLAGSEQYF.

The V gene is TRBV5-6, the J gene TRBJ2-1; D is perhaps TRBD2 (5 bases). The CDR3 is 12 amino acids. CDR1 SGHDT and CDR2 YYEEEE come from the germline V gene. V lost 0 bases to trimming and J lost 9 bases, with 7 bases between them. CDR3 amino acids: CASSLEDSEQFF. The CDR3 DNA reads as TGTGCCAGCAGCTTGGAGGACTCTGAGCAGTTCTTC.

Ten or more counts support this clone. The chain recombines TRBV7-9 with TRBJ2-3; maybe TRBD2 (5 bases). V was clipped by 6 bases and J by 0 bases, with 10 bases between them. Germline V gene sequence: CDR1 SEHNR, CDR2 FQNEAQ (reference sequence). This CDR3 contains 14 residues. The CDR3 loop reads CASSEGGSTDTQYF. The CDR3 DNA follows: TGTGCCAGCAGTGAGGGCGGGAGCACAGATACGCAGTATTTT. The complete variable domain, with remaining parts taken from reference TRBV7-9 and TRBJ2-3, reads DTGVSQNPRHKITKRGQNVTFRCDPISEHNRLYWYRQTLGQGPEFLTYFQNEAQLEKSRLLSDRFSAERPKGSFSTLEIQRTEQGDSAMYLCASSEGGSTDTQYFGPGTRLTVL.

Only one count was recorded for this clone. This chain connects TRBV5-1 to TRBJ2-2, with D possibly matching TRBD1 (5 bases). V was pared by 0 bases and J by 4 bases, with 10 bases between. This CDR3 comprises 15 residues. Germline V lookup: CDR1 SGHRS, CDR2 YFSETQ. The CDR3 sequence is CASSLGREGTGELFF. CDR3 DNA sequence: TGCGCCAGCAGCTTGGGCAGGGAAGGCACCGGGGAGCTGTTTTTT.

This rearrangement joins TRBV6-5 to TRBJ2-5, with D maybe TRBD2 (6 bases). The CDR3 spans 14 residues. Germline V gene lookup returns CDR1 MNHEY and CDR2 SVGAGI. V lost 5 bases to trimming and J lost 2 bases, with 12 bases between them. CDR3 residues: CASSKGGAQETQYF. DNA of the CDR3: TGTGCCAGCAGTAAGGGCGGGGCGCAAGAGACCCAGTACTTC.

The CDR3 DNA sequence: TGTGCCAGCAGCCCCGGGGACAGAAACTACGAGCAGTACTTC. It is translated as CASSPGDRNYEQYF. The chain couples TRBV7-9 to TRBJ2-7; 7 bases fit TRBD1. The CDR3 length is 14 residues. V shed 5 bases and J 3 bases; nucleotides not matched to a gene: 7. Germline V gene data show CDR1 as SEHNR and CDR2 as FQNEAQ (reference sequence). Based on the CDR3 plus reference TRBV7-9 and TRBJ2-7, the full variable domain is DTGVSQNPRHKITKRGQNVTFRCDPISEHNRLYWYRQTLGQGPEFLTYFQNEAQLEKSRLLSDRFSAERPKGSFSTLEIQRTEQGDSAMYLCASSPGDRNYEQYFGPGTRLTVT.

The chain joins TRBV9 to TRBJ1-2, with a possible D match to TRBD1 (6 bases). The germline V gene has CDR1 SGDLS and CDR2 YYNGEE. V shed 4 bases and J shed 6 bases, with 13 bases lying between them. The CDR3 extends over 13 amino acids. The CDR3: CASSFPDRNGYTF. As DNA, the CDR3 is TGTGCCAGCAGCTTCCCCGACAGGAATGGCTACACCTTC.

This chain connects TRBV2 to TRBJ2-2, with a tentative D call TRBD2 (7 bases). V was trimmed by 5 bases and J by 3 bases, leaving 16 bases between them. Per germline, CDR1 SNHLY and CDR2 FYNNEI. The CDR3 runs to 16 residues. CDR3 region: CASSLRGGADTGELFF. In DNA form, the CDR3 reads TGTGCCAGCAGTCTTAGAGGGGGGGCGGACACCGGGGAGCTGTTTTTT.

V gene TRBV5-8 combines with J gene TRBJ2-7, with TRBD1 as a possible D gene (6 bases). CDR1 is SGHTS, CDR2 YDEGEE, per germline. The V gene lost 4 bases and the J gene lost 1 base, with 6 bases spanning the gap. The CDR3 length is 12 residues. The CDR3 DNA reads as TGTGCCAGCAGCAGGGGGTCCTACGAGCAGTACTTC. Protein: CASSRGSYEQYF.

The J gene is TRBJ2-7, the V gene TRBV24-1, with a possible D match to TRBD2 (6 bases). V lost 0 bases, J lost 1 base, and 15 bases lay in between. The V gene's germline CDR1 is KGHDR and CDR2 SFDVKD. The CDR3 has 17 amino acids. CDR3 amino acids: CATSDLKGIGGSYEQYF. The DNA of the CDR3 is TGTGCCACCAGTGATTTGAAGGGGATTGGGGGGTCCTACGAGCAGTACTTC.

V and J are TRBV19 and TRBJ2-5; the match to TRBD1 covers 8 bases. Germline CDR1 and CDR2: LNHDA and SQIVND (reference sequence). With V trimmed by 7 bases and J by 5 bases, 15 bases remained unmatched. The CDR3 runs to 16 residues. CDR3 nucleotide sequence: TGTGCCAGTACCGAAAGACAGGGGTTTGTCGGGGAGACCCAGTACTTC. This encodes CASTERQGFVGETQYF.

The chain is built from TRBV10-2 and TRBJ2-1; TRBD2 agrees at 11 bases. This CDR3 contains 17 residues. In germline, CDR1 is WSHSY, CDR2 SAAADI. The V and J ends lost 6 bases and 4 bases, in that order; junction bases with no gene match: 11. The CDR3: CASRGDTGTSGYNEQFF. CDR3 DNA: TGCGCCAGCAGGGGAGATACCGGGACTAGCGGTTACAATGAGCAGTTCTTC.

This clone occurred once. The V and J genes are TRBV5-1 and TRBJ2-2; TRBD1 agrees at 9 bases. With 1 base clipped from V and 4 bases from J, the junction kept 5 bases outside the gene matches. The CDR3 runs to 16 residues. Germline V CDR1 and CDR2: SGHRS, YFSETQ. The DNA for the CDR3 is TGCGCCAGCAGCTTGACCGGGACAGGGTCCACCGGGGAGCTGTTTTTT. Its protein is CASSLTGTGSTGELFF.

The chain carries TRBV4-1 and TRBJ2-1, with 12 bases that match TRBD2. Per the germline V gene, CDR1 is MGHRA and CDR2 is YSYEKL. There are 15 residues in the CDR3. With 4 bases clipped from V and 4 bases from J, the junction kept 2 bases outside the gene matches. Written as DNA, the CDR3 is TGCGCCAGCAGCCTACTAGCGGGAGGTTACAATGAGCAGTTCTTC. Protein sequence: CASSLLAGGYNEQFF.

V is TRBV15 and J is TRBJ2-2; 7 nucleotides match TRBD1. Germline lookup yields CDR1 LNHNV and CDR2 YYDKDF (reference sequence). The CDR3 is 14 amino acids. The V gene end was trimmed by 7 bases and the J gene end by 1 base; junction bases not matched to a gene: 3. The CDR3 here is CATNRGLNTGELFF. The CDR3 DNA follows: TGTGCCACCAACAGGGGCCTGAACACCGGGGAGCTGTTTTTT.

The chain recombines TRBV18 with TRBJ2-2; 9 nucleotides agree with TRBD1. Trimming cost V 6 bases and J 6 bases; bases outside gene matches: 8. The CDR3 loop spans 15 amino acids. Germline V gives CDR1 KGHSH, CDR2 LQKENI. The CDR3 sequence is CASSPGTGLSGELFF. The CDR3 DNA reads TGTGCCAGCTCGCCCGGGACAGGGTTATCCGGGGAGCTGTTTTTT.

V and J are TRBV10-3 and TRBJ2-7; D is unresolved. The germline V gene has CDR1 ENHRY and CDR2 SYGVKD. Trimming pared 2 bases from V and 0 bases from J, leaving 5 bases between. CDR3 size: 13 residues. In DNA form, the CDR3 reads TGTGCCATCAGTGAGGCAGTCTCCTACGAGCAGTACTTC. It translates to CAISEAVSYEQYF.

This chain joins TRBV5-8 and TRBJ1-5; 9 positions agree with TRBD1. Germline CDR1 SGHTS, CDR2 YDEGEE. The trim removed 2 bases at V and 5 bases at J, leaving 8 bases unmatched. The CDR3 loop spans 16 amino acids. The CDR3 sequence is CASSLPRDREDQPQHF. In nucleotides, the CDR3 is TGTGCCAGCAGCTTACCCCGGGACAGGGAGGATCAGCCCCAGCATTTT.

The chain recombines TRBV30 with TRBJ2-7, with D maybe TRBD1 (6 bases). The CDR3 is 17 amino acids. The V end lost 0 bases, the J end lost 4 bases, and 22 bases lay between the germline ends. The germline V gene has CDR1 GTSNPN and CDR2 SVGIG (reference sequence). The CDR3 nucleotides read TGTGCCTGGAGTGTACCTGGTATGACAGGACGGTCTTACGAGCAGTACTTC. Protein product: CAWSVPGMTGRSYEQYF.

CDR3 residues: CASSSDSGELFF. The CDR3 coding sequence is TGTGCCAGCAGCTCCGACTCCGGGGAGCTGTTTTTT. This chain links TRBV7-9 with TRBJ2-2, with unresolved D. Per the germline V gene, CDR1 is SEHNR and CDR2 is FQNEAQ (reference sequence). The CDR3 has 12 residues. With 4 bases removed from V and 6 bases from J, the gap between germline ends came to 6 bases.

The rearrangement uses TRBV13 and TRBJ1-4; 8 bases line up with TRBD1. This CDR3 is 15 amino acids long. V lost 2 bases to trimming and J lost 7 bases; unmatched junction nucleotides: 6. Germline CDR1 is PRHDT and CDR2 is FYEKMQ (reference sequence). This CDR3 is CASSLQTGEREKLFF. The CDR3 DNA sequence: TGTGCCAGCAGCTTACAGACAGGGGAGCGTGAAAAACTGTTTTTT.